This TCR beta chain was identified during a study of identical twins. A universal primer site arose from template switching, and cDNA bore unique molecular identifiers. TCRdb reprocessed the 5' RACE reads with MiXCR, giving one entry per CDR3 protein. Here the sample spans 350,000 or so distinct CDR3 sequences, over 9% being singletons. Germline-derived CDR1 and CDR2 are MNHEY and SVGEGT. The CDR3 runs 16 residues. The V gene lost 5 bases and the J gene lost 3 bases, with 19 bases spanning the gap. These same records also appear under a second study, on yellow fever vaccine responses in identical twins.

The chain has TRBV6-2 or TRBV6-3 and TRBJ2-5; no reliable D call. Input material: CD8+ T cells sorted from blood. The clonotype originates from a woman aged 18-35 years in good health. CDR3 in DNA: TGTGCCAGCAGTGGCGGCCGTAGTGTTTGGGAAGAGACCCAGTACTTC. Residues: CASSGGRSVWEETQYF.